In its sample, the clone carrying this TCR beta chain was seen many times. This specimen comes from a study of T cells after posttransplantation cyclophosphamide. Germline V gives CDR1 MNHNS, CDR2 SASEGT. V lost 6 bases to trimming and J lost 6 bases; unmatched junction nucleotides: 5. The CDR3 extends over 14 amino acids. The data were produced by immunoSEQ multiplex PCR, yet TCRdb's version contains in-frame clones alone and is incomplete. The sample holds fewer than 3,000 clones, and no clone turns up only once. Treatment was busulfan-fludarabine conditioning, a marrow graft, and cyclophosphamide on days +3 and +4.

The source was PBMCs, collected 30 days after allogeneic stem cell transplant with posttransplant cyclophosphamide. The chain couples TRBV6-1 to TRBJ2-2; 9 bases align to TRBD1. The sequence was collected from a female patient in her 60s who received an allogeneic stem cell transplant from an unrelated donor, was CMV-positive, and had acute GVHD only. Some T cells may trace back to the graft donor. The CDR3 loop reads CASSWDRVAGELFF. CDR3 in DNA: TGTGCCAGCAGCTGGGACAGGGTCGCCGGGGAGCTGTTTTTT.